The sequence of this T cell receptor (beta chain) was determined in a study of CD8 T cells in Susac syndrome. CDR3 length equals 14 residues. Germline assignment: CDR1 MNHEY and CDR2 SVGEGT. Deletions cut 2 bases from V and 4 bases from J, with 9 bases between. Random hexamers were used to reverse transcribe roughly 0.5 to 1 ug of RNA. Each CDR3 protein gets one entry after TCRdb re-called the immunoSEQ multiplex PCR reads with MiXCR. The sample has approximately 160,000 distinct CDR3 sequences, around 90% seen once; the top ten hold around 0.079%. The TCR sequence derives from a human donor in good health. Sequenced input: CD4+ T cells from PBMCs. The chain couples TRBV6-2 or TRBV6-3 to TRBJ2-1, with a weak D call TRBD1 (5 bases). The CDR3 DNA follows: TGTGCCAGCAGTTACAAGGGGCTATACAATGAGCAGTTCTTC. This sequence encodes CASSYKGLYNEQFF.